A selection of T cell receptor beta chains follows, all from one sample in a study of cytomegalovirus exposure and HLA in healthy donors. Profiling relied on immunoSEQ multiplex PCR, and the TCRdb table lists in-frame clones only, not all of them. The table lists 35,000 or so clones, with 8.9% in the top ten. Specimen: PBMCs. These receptors were obtained from a man aged 40-49 years in good health and CMV-seropositive. Each CDR3 is given with its conserved first and last residue. Each record gives: J gene, V gene, D gene, CDR3 protein, CDR3 DNA. D genes are given only for firm matches.

j_call: TRBJ2-1; v_call: TRBV9; d_call: -; cdr3_aa: CASSVVSGSGERAPNEQFF; cdr3_nt: TGTGCCAGCAGCGTAGTATCAGGCAGCGGCGAGCGGGCCCCCAATGAGCAGTTCTTC
j_call: TRBJ2-2; v_call: TRBV7-3; d_call: -; cdr3_aa: CASSSQPGGELFF; cdr3_nt: TGTGCCAGCAGTTCTCAGCCGGGAGGGGAGCTGTTTTTT
j_call: TRBJ2-2; v_call: TRBV4-1; d_call: -; cdr3_aa: CASSQRGQYTNTGELFF; cdr3_nt: TGCGCCAGCAGCCAACGTGGACAGTATACGAACACCGGGGAGCTGTTTTTT
j_call: TRBJ2-5; v_call: TRBV29-1; d_call: TRBD2; cdr3_aa: CSLRLAGGRETQYF; cdr3_nt: TGCAGCCTCCGACTAGCGGGAGGGCGAGAGACCCAGTACTTC
j_call: TRBJ2-7; v_call: TRBV6-5; d_call: TRBD2; cdr3_aa: CASSSRAGAYEQYF; cdr3_nt: TGTGCCAGCAGTTCAAGGGCGGGGGCCTACGAGCAGTACTTC
j_call: TRBJ2-2; v_call: TRBV9; d_call: -; cdr3_aa: CASSHGLREAGELFF; cdr3_nt: TGTGCCAGCAGCCACGGACTTAGGGAGGCCGGGGAGCTGTTTTTT
j_call: TRBJ2-1; v_call: TRBV10-2; d_call: TRBD2; cdr3_aa: CASRESGRMNEQFF; cdr3_nt: TGCGCCAGCAGAGAGAGCGGGAGGATGAATGAGCAGTTCTTC
j_call: TRBJ1-2; v_call: TRBV29-1; d_call: TRBD1; cdr3_aa: CSVGAGGLSDYGYTF; cdr3_nt: TGCAGCGTTGGGGCAGGGGGCTTATCGGACTATGGCTACACCTTC
j_call: TRBJ2-7; v_call: TRBV6-5; d_call: -; cdr3_aa: CASSYSINRKPYEQYF; cdr3_nt: TGTGCCAGCAGTTACTCGATTAACCGAAAGCCCTACGAGCAGTACTTC
j_call: TRBJ1-5; v_call: TRBV30; d_call: TRBD1; cdr3_aa: CAWGTGGSQPQHF; cdr3_nt: TGTGCCTGGGGAACAGGGGGAAGTCAGCCCCAGCATTTT
j_call: TRBJ1-2; v_call: TRBV2; d_call: TRBD1; cdr3_aa: CASSVGTVNYGYTF; cdr3_nt: TGTGCCAGCAGTGTAGGGACAGTTAACTATGGCTACACCTTC
j_call: TRBJ2-1; v_call: TRBV7-9; d_call: -; cdr3_aa: CASSLLMGAPNEQFF; cdr3_nt: TGTGCCAGCAGCTTATTAATGGGGGCGCCCAATGAGCAGTTCTTC
j_call: TRBJ2-7; v_call: TRBV5-5; d_call: TRBD2; cdr3_aa: CASSPGLAAYEQYF; cdr3_nt: TGTGCCAGCAGCCCAGGACTAGCGGCCTACGAGCAGTACTTC
j_call: TRBJ2-1; v_call: TRBV11-3; d_call: -; cdr3_aa: CASRGPSSSYNEQFF; cdr3_nt: TGTGCCAGCAGGGGGCCTTCCAGCTCCTACAATGAGCAGTTCTTC
j_call: TRBJ2-1; v_call: TRBV5-8; d_call: -; cdr3_aa: CASSLAGYEQFF; cdr3_nt: TGTGCCAGCAGCTTGGCCGGGTATGAGCAGTTCTTC
j_call: TRBJ2-4; v_call: TRBV19; d_call: TRBD2; cdr3_aa: CASSMGLAIAKNIQYF; cdr3_nt: TGTGCCAGTAGTATGGGACTAGCGATAGCCAAAAACATTCAGTACTTC
j_call: TRBJ2-7; v_call: TRBV6-1; d_call: TRBD2; cdr3_aa: CASTSGGSAAYEQYF; cdr3_nt: TGTGCCAGCACCTCGGGGGGTAGTGCAGCCTACGAGCAGTACTTC
j_call: TRBJ1-4; v_call: TRBV18; d_call: -; cdr3_aa: CASSPGQEFEKLFF; cdr3_nt: TGTGCCAGCTCACCGGGGCAGGAGTTTGAAAAACTGTTTTTT
j_call: TRBJ2-1; v_call: TRBV7-3; d_call: -; cdr3_aa: CASSLTRDSNEQFF; cdr3_nt: TGTGCCAGCAGCTTAACGCGGGACTCCAATGAGCAGTTCTTC
j_call: TRBJ1-2; v_call: TRBV6-1; d_call: -; cdr3_aa: CASTLRALSYGYTF; cdr3_nt: TGTGCCAGCACCCTGCGGGCACTGAGCTATGGCTACACCTTC
j_call: TRBJ2-2; v_call: TRBV10-1; d_call: TRBD1; cdr3_aa: CASSETGTGWTGELFF; cdr3_nt: TGCGCCAGCAGTGAGACCGGGACAGGGTGGACCGGGGAGCTGTTTTTT
j_call: TRBJ2-7; v_call: TRBV6-6; d_call: TRBD1; cdr3_aa: CASSRTGGGAWQYF; cdr3_nt: TGTGCCAGCAGCCGGACAGGGGGGGGAGCGTGGCAGTACTTC
j_call: TRBJ2-5; v_call: TRBV6-5; d_call: TRBD2; cdr3_aa: CASSRGRLETQYF; cdr3_nt: TGTGCCAGCAGTCGCGGGAGGTTGGAGACCCAGTACTTC
j_call: TRBJ2-7; v_call: TRBV2; d_call: TRBD1; cdr3_aa: CASNIQGEMYEQYF; cdr3_nt: TGTGCCAGCAATATACAGGGGGAAATGTACGAGCAGTACTTC
j_call: TRBJ1-1; v_call: TRBV28; d_call: TRBD1; cdr3_aa: CASQGDSMNTEAFF; cdr3_nt: TGTGCCAGCCAAGGGGACAGCATGAACACTGAAGCTTTCTTT
j_call: TRBJ2-1; v_call: TRBV18; d_call: -; cdr3_aa: CASSRSEGYNEQFF; cdr3_nt: TGTGCCAGCTCCCGCTCCGAGGGCTACAATGAGCAGTTCTTC
j_call: TRBJ2-1; v_call: TRBV12-5; d_call: TRBD2; cdr3_aa: CASGLGGTSGTAEQFF; cdr3_nt: TGTGCTAGTGGTTTGGGGGGGACTAGCGGAACAGCTGAGCAGTTCTTC
j_call: TRBJ2-7; v_call: TRBV6-5; d_call: TRBD1; cdr3_aa: CASSRQTGIIYEQYF; cdr3_nt: TGTGCCAGCAGTAGGCAGACAGGGATTATCTACGAGCAGTACTTC
j_call: TRBJ2-7; v_call: TRBV2; d_call: -; cdr3_aa: CASTLTGETYEQYF; cdr3_nt: TGTGCCAGCACTTTAACCGGGGAGACCTACGAGCAGTACTTC
j_call: TRBJ1-1; v_call: TRBV2; d_call: -; cdr3_aa: CASSVPGLNKDTEAFF; cdr3_nt: TGTGCCAGCAGTGTACCGGGATTAAACAAGGACACTGAAGCTTTCTTT
j_call: TRBJ1-1; v_call: TRBV7-9; d_call: -; cdr3_aa: CASSLATGRSTEAFF; cdr3_nt: TGTGCCAGCAGCTTAGCAACAGGGCGGAGCACTGAAGCTTTCTTT
j_call: TRBJ1-2; v_call: TRBV5-8; d_call: -; cdr3_aa: CASSLRGYTF; cdr3_nt: TGTGCCAGCAGCCTCAGGGGCTACACCTTC
j_call: TRBJ2-7; v_call: TRBV6-6; d_call: TRBD2; cdr3_aa: CASSFRFGSGHYEQYF; cdr3_nt: TGTGCCAGCAGTTTCCGCTTTGGTAGCGGGCACTACGAGCAGTACTTC
j_call: TRBJ1-2; v_call: TRBV5-4; d_call: TRBD1; cdr3_aa: CASSQSGTGARYGYTF; cdr3_nt: TGTGCCAGCAGCCAGTCCGGGACAGGGGCCCGCTATGGCTACACCTTC
j_call: TRBJ2-5; v_call: TRBV11-2; d_call: TRBD2; cdr3_aa: CASSLGLAGQETQYF; cdr3_nt: TGTGCCAGCAGCTTAGGACTAGCGGGGCAAGAGACCCAGTACTTC
j_call: TRBJ1-1; v_call: TRBV11-2; d_call: -; cdr3_aa: CASSLTGNTEAFF; cdr3_nt: TGTGCCAGCAGCTTAACCGGGAACACTGAAGCTTTCTTT
j_call: TRBJ1-4; v_call: TRBV14; d_call: -; cdr3_aa: CASSRQQDAANEKLFF; cdr3_nt: TGTGCCAGCAGCCGCCAACAGGACGCAGCTAATGAAAAACTGTTTTTT
j_call: TRBJ2-3; v_call: TRBV5-1; d_call: TRBD2; cdr3_aa: CASSPSGVSTDTQYF; cdr3_nt: TGCGCCAGCAGTCCCAGCGGGGTAAGCACAGATACGCAGTATTTT
j_call: TRBJ2-1; v_call: TRBV7-9; d_call: TRBD2; cdr3_aa: CASSPSGEQFF; cdr3_nt: TGTGCCAGCTCCCCTAGCGGAGAGCAGTTCTTC
j_call: TRBJ1-1; v_call: TRBV10-3; d_call: -; cdr3_aa: CAISGDIVNTEAFF; cdr3_nt: TGTGCCATCAGTGGGGACATAGTGAACACTGAAGCTTTCTTT
j_call: TRBJ2-7; v_call: TRBV7-9; d_call: TRBD1; cdr3_aa: CASSLEPGTGAHEQYF; cdr3_nt: TGTGCCAGCAGCTTAGAACCCGGGACAGGGGCACACGAGCAGTACTTC
j_call: TRBJ2-7; v_call: TRBV10-3; d_call: TRBD2; cdr3_aa: CAIRGSGRAYEQYF; cdr3_nt: TGTGCCATCAGGGGTAGCGGGAGGGCCTACGAGCAGTACTTC
j_call: TRBJ1-1; v_call: TRBV11-1; d_call: -; cdr3_aa: CASSQGVGTEAFF; cdr3_nt: TGTGCCAGCAGCCAGGGTGTAGGCACTGAAGCTTTCTTT
j_call: TRBJ2-7; v_call: TRBV15; d_call: -; cdr3_aa: CATSRSQGSYEQYF; cdr3_nt: TGTGCCACCAGCAGGTCACAGGGCTCCTACGAGCAGTACTTC
j_call: TRBJ1-2; v_call: TRBV7-9; d_call: -; cdr3_aa: CASRAEGGHTF; cdr3_nt: TGTGCCAGCAGAGCCGAGGGTGGCCACACCTTC
j_call: TRBJ1-1; v_call: TRBV27; d_call: -; cdr3_aa: CASSPLAGGITEAFF; cdr3_nt: TGTGCCAGCAGCCCATTGGCCGGGGGGATCACTGAAGCTTTCTTT
j_call: TRBJ2-7; v_call: TRBV28; d_call: TRBD2; cdr3_aa: CASRGSGRYEQYF; cdr3_nt: TGTGCCAGCAGGGGTAGCGGGAGGTACGAGCAGTACTTC
j_call: TRBJ1-5; v_call: TRBV19; d_call: -; cdr3_aa: CASSMARNQPQHF; cdr3_nt: TGTGCCAGTAGTATGGCACGCAATCAGCCCCAGCATTTT
j_call: TRBJ2-7; v_call: TRBV7-2; d_call: TRBD2; cdr3_aa: CASSRTSAYEQYF; cdr3_nt: TGTGCCAGCAGCCGCACTAGCGCCTACGAGCAGTACTTC
j_call: TRBJ1-2; v_call: TRBV28; d_call: -; cdr3_aa: CASSLMLSLNYGYTF; cdr3_nt: TGTGCCAGCAGTTTGATGCTTAGCCTTAACTATGGCTACACCTTC
j_call: TRBJ2-7; v_call: TRBV2; d_call: -; cdr3_aa: CASSERGEEQYF; cdr3_nt: TGTGCCAGCAGTGAACGAGGAGAAGAGCAGTACTTC
j_call: TRBJ1-5; v_call: TRBV9; d_call: -; cdr3_aa: CASSANSNQPQHF; cdr3_nt: TGTGCCAGCAGCGCAAATAGCAATCAGCCCCAGCATTTT